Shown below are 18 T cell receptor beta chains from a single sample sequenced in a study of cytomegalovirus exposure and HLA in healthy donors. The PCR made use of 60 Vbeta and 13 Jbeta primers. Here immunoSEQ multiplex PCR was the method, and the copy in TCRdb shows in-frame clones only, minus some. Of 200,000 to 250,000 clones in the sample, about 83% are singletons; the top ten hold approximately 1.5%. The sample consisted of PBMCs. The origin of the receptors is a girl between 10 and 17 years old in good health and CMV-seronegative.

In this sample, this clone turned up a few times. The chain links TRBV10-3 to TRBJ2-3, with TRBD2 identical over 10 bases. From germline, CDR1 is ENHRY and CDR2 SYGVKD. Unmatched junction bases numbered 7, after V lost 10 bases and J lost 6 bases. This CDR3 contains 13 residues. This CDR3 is CATSGGAFDTQYF. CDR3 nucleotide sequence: TGTGCCACCAGCGGGGGGGCCTTTGATACGCAGTATTTT.

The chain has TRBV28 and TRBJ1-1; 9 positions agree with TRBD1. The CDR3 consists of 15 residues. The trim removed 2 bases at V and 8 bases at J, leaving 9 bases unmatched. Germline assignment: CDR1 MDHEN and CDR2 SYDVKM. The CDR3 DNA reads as TGTGCCAGCAGTTTACCTGATAGGGACAGGGCGGAAGCTTTCTTT. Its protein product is CASSLPDRDRAEAFF.

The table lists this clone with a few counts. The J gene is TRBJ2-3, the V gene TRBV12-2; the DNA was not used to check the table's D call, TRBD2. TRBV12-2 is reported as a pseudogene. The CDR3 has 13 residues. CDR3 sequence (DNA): TGTGCAAGTCTCTCCGGTAGCACAGATACGCAGTATTTT. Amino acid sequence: CASLSGSTDTQYF.

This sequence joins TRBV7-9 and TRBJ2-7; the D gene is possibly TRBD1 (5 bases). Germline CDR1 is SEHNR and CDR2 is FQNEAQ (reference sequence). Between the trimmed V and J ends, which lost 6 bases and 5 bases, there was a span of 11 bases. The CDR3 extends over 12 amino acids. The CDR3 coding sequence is TGTGCCAGCAGTCACCTAGGGGACGAGCAGTACTTC. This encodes CASSHLGDEQYF.

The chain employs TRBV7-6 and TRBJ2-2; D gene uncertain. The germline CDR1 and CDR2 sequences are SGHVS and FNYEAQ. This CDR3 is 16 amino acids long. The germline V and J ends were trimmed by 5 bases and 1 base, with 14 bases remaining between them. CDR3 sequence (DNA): TGTGCCAGCAGCCCTAGAGTTGCCCGGAACACCGGGGAGCTGTTTTTT. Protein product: CASSPRVARNTGELFF.

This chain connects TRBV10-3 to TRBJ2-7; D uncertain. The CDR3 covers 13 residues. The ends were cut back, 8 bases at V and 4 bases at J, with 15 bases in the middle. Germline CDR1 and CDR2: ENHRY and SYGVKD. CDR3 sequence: CAISRGPPYEQYF. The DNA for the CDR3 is TGTGCCATCTCTCGCGGTCCCCCTTACGAGCAGTACTTC.

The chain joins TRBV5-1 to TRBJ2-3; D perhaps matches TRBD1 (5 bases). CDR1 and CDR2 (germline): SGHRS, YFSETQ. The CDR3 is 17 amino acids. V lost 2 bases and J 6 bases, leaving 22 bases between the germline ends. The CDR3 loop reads CASSLRKGHPDRDTQYF. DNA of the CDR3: TGCGCCAGCAGCTTACGTAAAGGACACCCCGATCGTGATACGCAGTATTTT.

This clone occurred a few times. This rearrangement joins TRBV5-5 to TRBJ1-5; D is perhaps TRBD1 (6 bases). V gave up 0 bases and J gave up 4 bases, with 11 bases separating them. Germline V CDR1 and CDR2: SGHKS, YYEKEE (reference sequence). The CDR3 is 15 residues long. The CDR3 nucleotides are TGTGCCAGCAGCTTGGATAGGACAGAGAATCAGCCCCAGCATTTT. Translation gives CASSLDRTENQPQHF.

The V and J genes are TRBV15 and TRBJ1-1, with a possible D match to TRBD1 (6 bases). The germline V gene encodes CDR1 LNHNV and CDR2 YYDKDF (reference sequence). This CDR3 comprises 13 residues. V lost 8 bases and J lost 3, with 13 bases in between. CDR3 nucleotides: TGTGCCACCGGGACACGGAGGTACACTGAAGCTTTCTTT. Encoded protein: CATGTRRYTEAFF.

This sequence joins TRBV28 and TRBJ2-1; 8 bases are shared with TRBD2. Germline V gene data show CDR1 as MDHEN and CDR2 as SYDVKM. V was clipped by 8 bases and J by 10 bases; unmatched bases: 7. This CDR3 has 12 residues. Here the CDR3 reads CASGRTSLEQFF. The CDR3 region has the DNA TGTGCCAGCGGACGGACTAGCCTCGAGCAGTTCTTC.

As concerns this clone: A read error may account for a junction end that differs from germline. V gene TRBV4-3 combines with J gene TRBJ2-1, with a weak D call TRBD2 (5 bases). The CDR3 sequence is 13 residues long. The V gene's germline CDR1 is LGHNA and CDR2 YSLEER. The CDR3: CASSQEIGQAGLF. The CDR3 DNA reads TGCGCCAGCAGCCAAGAAATCGGCCAGGCGGGTCTCTTC.

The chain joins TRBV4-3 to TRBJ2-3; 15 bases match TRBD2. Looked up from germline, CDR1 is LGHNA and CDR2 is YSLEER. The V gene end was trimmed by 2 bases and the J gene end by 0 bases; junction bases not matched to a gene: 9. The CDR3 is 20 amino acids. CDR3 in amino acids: CASSQRPGTSGGHSTDTQYF. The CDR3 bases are TGCGCCAGCAGCCAAAGGCCCGGGACTAGCGGGGGGCATAGCACAGATACGCAGTATTTT.

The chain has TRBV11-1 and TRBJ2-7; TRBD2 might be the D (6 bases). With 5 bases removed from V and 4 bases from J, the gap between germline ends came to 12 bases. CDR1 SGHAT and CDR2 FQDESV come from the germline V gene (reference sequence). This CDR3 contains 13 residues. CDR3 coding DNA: TGTGCCAGCAGCCGAGGACTAATGTACGAGCAGTACTTC. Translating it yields CASSRGLMYEQYF.

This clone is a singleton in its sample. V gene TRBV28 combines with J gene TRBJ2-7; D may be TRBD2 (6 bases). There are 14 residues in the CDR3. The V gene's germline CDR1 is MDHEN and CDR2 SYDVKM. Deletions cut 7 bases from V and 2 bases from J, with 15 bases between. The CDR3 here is CASTKAGFPYEQYF. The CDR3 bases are TGTGCCAGCACAAAGGCGGGGTTCCCCTACGAGCAGTACTTC.

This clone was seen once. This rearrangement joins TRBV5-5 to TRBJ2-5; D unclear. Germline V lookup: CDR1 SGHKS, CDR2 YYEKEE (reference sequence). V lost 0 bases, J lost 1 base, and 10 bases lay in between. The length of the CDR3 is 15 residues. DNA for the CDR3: TGTGCCAGCAGCTTGGGGGCGATTTCCCAAGAGACCCAGTACTTC. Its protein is CASSLGAISQETQYF.

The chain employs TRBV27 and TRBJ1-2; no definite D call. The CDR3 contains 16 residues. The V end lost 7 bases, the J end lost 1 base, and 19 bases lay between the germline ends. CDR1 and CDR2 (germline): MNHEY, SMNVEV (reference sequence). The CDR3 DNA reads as TGTGCCAGCAAACCAACGGGAGGCGTCCTTAACTATGGCTACACCTTC. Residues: CASKPTGGVLNYGYTF.

The CDR3 nucleotides read TGTGCCAGCAGTCGGGACTTCGACCCCCGTTTAGCCAAAAACATTCAGTACTTC. This translates into CASSRDFDPRLAKNIQYF. V usage is TRBV9 and J usage is TRBJ2-4; D might be TRBD2 (6 bases). Germline V gene sequence: CDR1 SGDLS, CDR2 YYNGEE. The CDR3 spans 18 residues. V was shortened by 5 bases and J by 0 bases, with 21 bases between the two germline ends.

The CDR3 nucleotides read TGCGCCAGCAGCTTGGGTGACAGGGCTAACACTGAAGCTTTCTTT. Translation gives CASSLGDRANTEAFF. The V gene is TRBV5-1, the J gene TRBJ1-1; 7 bases are shared with TRBD1. The trim removed 0 bases at V and 2 bases at J, leaving 4 bases unmatched. The germline CDR1 and CDR2 sequences are SGHRS and YFSETQ. The CDR3 sequence is 15 residues long.